Presented here are 29 T cell receptor beta chains from one specimen sequenced in a study of regulatory T cells in long-lasting Graves disease. Construction of the TCR beta libraries employed iRepertoire HTBI primers in conjunction with Arm-PCR of CDR3 regions. Via MiXCR, TCRdb re-called the multiplex PCR reads, giving one row per CDR3 protein. The sample carries about 470,000 distinct CDR3 sequences, around 20% recorded once. Documented time point: persistent/refractory GD, antithyroid drugs over 5 years with positive TRAb. The TCR library was made from RNA that had been extracted from PBMCs in TRIzol. The sample was peripheral blood mononuclear cells (PBMCs), taken when the disease was refractory, from a patient treated with antithyroid drugs. These receptors were taken from a female donor with Graves disease.

The rearrangement uses TRBV4-1 and TRBJ1-1; the match to TRBD1 covers 7 bases. The V gene end was trimmed by 2 bases and the J gene end by 2 bases; junction bases not matched to a gene: 2. Looked up from germline, CDR1 is MGHRA and CDR2 is YSYEKL. The CDR3 is 14 residues long. For the CDR3, the DNA is TGCGCCAGCAGCCAATACAGGGGAAACACTGAAGCTTTCTTT. It is translated as CASSQYRGNTEAFF.

This clonotype has at least ten counts. The chain links TRBV12-5 to TRBJ2-4; 8 bases align to TRBD2. The CDR3 is 12 residues long. V was clipped by 7 bases and J by 9 bases; unmatched bases: 5. Germline V CDR1 and CDR2: LGHNT, FRNRAP. This CDR3 reads CASAGTSFIQYF. Written as DNA, the CDR3 is TGTGCTAGTGCCGGGACTAGTTTCATTCAGTACTTC. Full variable domain (outside the CDR3, taken from reference TRBV12-5 and TRBJ2-4): DARVTQTPRHKVTEMGQEVTMRCQPILGHNTVFWYRQTMMQGLELLAYFRNRAPLDDSGMPKDRFSAEMPDATLATLKIQPSEPRDSAVYFCASAGTSFIQYFGAGTRLSVL.

This clonotype was detected many times. V gene TRBV24-1 combines with J gene TRBJ2-7; D unclear. From germline, CDR1 is KGHDR and CDR2 SFDVKD. Trimming removed 0 bases from V and 0 bases from J, with 8 bases in between. The length of the CDR3 is 15 residues. As DNA, the CDR3 is TGTGCCACCAGTGATTTGCGACAAATCTCCTACGAGCAGTACTTC. It is translated as CATSDLRQISYEQYF.

This clonotype has a handful of counts. The DNA for the CDR3 is TGTGCCAGCAGCTTGGCATGGGGTGATAGTGGCTACACCTTC. Translating it yields CASSLAWGDSGYTF. The V call is TRBV5-4, the J call TRBJ1-2; D not certain. Trimming cost V 0 bases and J 7 bases, with 13 bases left between them. The CDR3 runs to 14 residues. Germline CDR1 SGHNT, CDR2 YYREEE (reference sequence).

The rearrangement links TRBV12-3 or TRBV12-4 to TRBJ2-1; D unresolved. CDR3 length: 11 amino acids. V lost 5 bases, J lost 8 bases, and 7 bases lay in between. As DNA, the CDR3 is TGTGCCAGCAGTGTTAGTCATGAGCAGTTCTTC. As protein: CASSVSHEQFF.

This clonotype was seen a handful of times. The junction departs from germline at one end; a sequencing error may be responsible. The chain has TRBV29-1 and TRBJ2-7, with TRBD2 matching over 10 bases. In germline, CDR1 is SQVTM, CDR2 ANQGSEA. The CDR3 loop spans 13 amino acids. CDR3 residues: CSAISGRNYEQYF. The CDR3 DNA reads TGTAGCGCTATTAGCGGGAGGAACTACGAGCAGTACTTC.

The chain couples TRBV14 to TRBJ1-6; D unresolved. The CDR3 contains 11 residues. Germline-derived CDR1 and CDR2 are SGHDN and FVKESK. The V end was cut by 8 bases, the J end by 14 bases, with 13 bases between. The CDR3 loop is CASYDRRTLHF. As DNA, the CDR3 is TGTGCCAGCTACGACCGGAGGACCCTCCACTTT.

CDR3 region: CASSQGVGGLTYEQYF. The DNA of the CDR3 is TGTGCCAGCAGCCAAGGGGTAGGCGGACTTACCTACGAGCAGTACTTC. The V call is TRBV3-1, the J call TRBJ2-7; D possibly corresponds to TRBD2 (5 bases). CDR3 size: 16 residues. Germline V gives CDR1 LGHDT, CDR2 YNNKEL (reference sequence). V lost 1 base and J lost 2, with 15 bases in between.

The rearrangement joins TRBV20-1 to TRBJ2-7; D is unclear. This CDR3 contains 17 residues. Trimming removed 2 bases at V and 3 bases at J, with 23 bases between. The germline V gene encodes CDR1 DFQATT and CDR2 SNEGSKA (reference sequence). DNA for the CDR3: TGCAGTGCTAGACCCATTCGTAGACTTACGCTCAACTACGAGCAGTACTTC. This encodes CSARPIRRLTLNYEQYF.

This clonotype was observed at least ten times. The genes are TRBV20-1 and TRBJ1-1; possible D gene TRBD1, 6 bases. Germline CDR1 is DFQATT and CDR2 is SNEGSKA (reference sequence). The V end lost 6 bases, the J end lost 3 bases, and 14 bases lay between the germline ends. The CDR3 is made up of 13 amino acids. The CDR3: CSATDRWDTEAFF. CDR3 DNA sequence: TGCAGTGCGACAGACAGGTGGGACACTGAAGCTTTCTTT.

This clonotype was counted between two and nine times. This chain links TRBV7-2 with TRBJ2-1; possible D gene TRBD2, 5 bases. CDR1 is SGHTA, CDR2 FQGNSA, per germline. CDR3 length: 15 residues. V was pared by 3 bases and J by 4 bases, with 13 bases between. The CDR3 sequence is CASSFEGVSYNEQFF. For the CDR3, the DNA is TGTGCCAGCAGCTTCGAGGGAGTTTCATACAATGAGCAGTTCTTC. Looking up the rest from reference TRBV7-2 and TRBJ2-1 gives the full variable domain: GAGVSQSPSNKVTEKGKDVELRCDPISGHTALYWYRQSLGQGLEFLIYFQGNSAPDKSGLPSDRFSAERTGGSVSTLTIQRTQQEDSAVYLCASSFEGVSYNEQFFGPGTRLTVL.

This clonotype was seen only a few times. The rearrangement uses TRBV27 and TRBJ2-7, with D perhaps TRBD2 (5 bases). The CDR3 has 13 residues. V gave up 7 bases and J gave up 5 bases, with 15 bases separating them. Germline assignment: CDR1 MNHEY and CDR2 SMNVEV (reference sequence). CDR3 amino acids: CASTPRANHEQYF. As DNA, the CDR3 is TGTGCCAGCACCCCGAGGGCCAACCACGAGCAGTACTTC.

This chain links TRBV6-1 with TRBJ2-6, with D perhaps matching TRBD1 (6 bases). V gave up 1 base and J gave up 4 bases, with 17 bases separating them. The CDR3 contains 18 residues. Germline V lookup: CDR1 MNHNS, CDR2 SASEGT. The CDR3 is CASSEEGRGPTGANVLTF. DNA for the CDR3: TGTGCCAGCAGTGAAGAGGGCAGGGGTCCGACGGGGGCCAACGTCCTGACTTTC.

The rearrangement joins TRBV6-1 to TRBJ1-1; D is unresolved. V lost 6 bases to trimming and J lost 2 bases, with 13 bases between them. CDR3 size: 14 residues. From germline, CDR1 is MNHNS and CDR2 SASEGT. Written as DNA, the CDR3 is TGTGCCAGCAGCCATGGTGCGTTCAACACTGAAGCTTTCTTT. This codes for CASSHGAFNTEAFF.

The chain joins TRBV19 to TRBJ1-5; tentatively, D is TRBD1 (5 bases). The length of the CDR3 is 17 residues. The V end was cut by 1 base, the J end by 3 bases, with 16 bases between. Germline V gene sequence: CDR1 LNHDA, CDR2 SQIVND (reference sequence). CDR3 region: CASSIAQGRPLNQPQHF. The DNA for the CDR3 is TGTGCCAGTAGTATAGCCCAGGGCCGCCCTCTCAATCAGCCCCAGCATTTT.

This clonotype was picked up many times. V gene TRBV24-1 combines with J gene TRBJ1-2; TRBD1 agrees at 7 bases. V lost 5 bases, J lost 7 bases, and 9 bases stayed unmatched. This CDR3 has 14 amino acids. The V gene's germline CDR1 is KGHDR and CDR2 SFDVKD. In nucleotides, the CDR3 is TGTGCCACCAGTGTTCAACAGGGGCCCACTGGCTACACCTTC. Translation: CATSVQQGPTGYTF.

The chain combines TRBV25-1 with TRBJ2-7, with D hard to call. This CDR3 spans 12 amino acids. Per germline, CDR1 MGHDK and CDR2 SYGVNS. V lost 2 bases and J 6 bases, leaving 8 bases between the germline ends. The CDR3 loop reads CASSEALREQYF. The CDR3 DNA follows: TGTGCCAGCAGTGAAGCCCTCCGCGAGCAGTACTTC.

V usage is TRBV29-1 and J usage is TRBJ2-1; D gene unclear. The V and J ends lost 1 base and 2 bases respectively, with 9 bases between them. CDR1 is SQVTM and CDR2 is ANQGSEA in the germline V gene. This CDR3 comprises 14 residues. The chain's CDR3 is CSVEGSEAYNEQFF. CDR3 coding DNA: TGCAGCGTTGAAGGGAGTGAGGCCTACAATGAGCAGTTCTTC.

This clonotype came up a few times. The rearrangement joins TRBV7-3 to TRBJ2-5; 12 bases line up with TRBD1. The closer fit of TRBJ2-7 to the DNA end suggests the J call may be wrong. Germline V gene sequence: CDR1 SGHTA, CDR2 FQGTGA. CDR3 size: 16 residues. CDR3 in amino acids: CASSLLPGQGAYEQYF. CDR3 sequence (DNA): TGTGCCAGCAGCCTCCTCCCGGGACAGGGGGCATACGAGCAGTACTTC.

The chain couples TRBV28 to TRBJ1-1; D unclear. Germline CDR1 reads MDHEN; CDR2 reads SYDVKM. The germline V and J ends were trimmed by 8 bases and 1 base, with 11 bases remaining between them. The CDR3 is made up of 13 amino acids. CDR3 region: CASRPWENTEAFF. The CDR3 DNA follows: TGTGCCAGCCGCCCGTGGGAGAACACTGAAGCTTTCTTT.

This clonotype appeared many times. This chain uses TRBV2 with TRBJ1-6; 10 nucleotides agree with TRBD1. After removal of 6 bases from V and 6 bases from J, the junction contained 5 bases not matched to a gene. CDR1 is SNHLY, CDR2 FYNNEI, per germline. The CDR3 covers 15 residues. The CDR3 nucleotides read TGTGCCAGCAGACCGGGACAGGGGCCTAATTCACCCCTCCACTTT. Its protein product is CASRPGQGPNSPLHF. The full variable domain, rest sourced from reference TRBV2 and TRBJ1-6, is EPEVTQTPSHQVTQMGQEVILRCVPISNHLYFYWYRQILGQKVEFLVSFYNNEISEKSEIFDDQFSVERPDGSNFTLKIRSTKLEDSAMYFCASRPGQGPNSPLHFGNGTRLTVT.

The table lists this clonotype with many counts. The chain uses TRBV5-1 and TRBJ2-7; D is perhaps TRBD1 (6 bases). Germline CDR1 reads SGHRS; CDR2 reads YFSETQ. V lost 3 bases and J lost 7, with 8 bases in between. The CDR3 is 11 amino acids. CDR3 amino acids: CASSWGREQYF. The CDR3 region has the DNA TGCGCCAGCAGCTGGGGGCGGGAGCAGTACTTC.

This clonotype showed up many times. The V call is TRBV6-5, the J call TRBJ2-5, with D possibly matching TRBD1 (5 bases). This CDR3 contains 15 residues. Between the trimmed V and J ends, which lost 0 bases and 2 bases, there was a span of 10 bases. Germline CDR1 is MNHEY and CDR2 is SVGAGI. This chain's CDR3 is CASSYSGLNQETQYF. The CDR3 DNA follows: TGTGCCAGCAGTTACTCGGGGCTAAATCAAGAGACCCAGTACTTC.

The sample holds a few counts of this clonotype. In DNA, the CDR3 is TGTGCCTGGACGGGCAACACCGGGGAGCTGTTTTTT. It is translated as CAWTGNTGELFF. The V call is TRBV30, the J call TRBJ2-2, with D hard to call. The CDR3 totals 12 residues. Germline-derived CDR1 and CDR2 are GTSNPN and SVGIG (reference sequence). V was pared by 4 bases and J by 2 bases, with 5 bases between.

This clonotype was detected a few times. The chain joins TRBV9 to TRBJ2-7, with 11 bases that match TRBD2. The CDR3 spans 14 residues. CDR1 SGDLS and CDR2 YYNGEE come from the germline V gene. V lost 4 bases and J lost 4; bases outside the gene matches: 4. The CDR3 here is CASSPSGRLYEQYF. The DNA for the CDR3 is TGTGCCAGCAGCCCTAGCGGGAGGTTATACGAGCAGTACTTC. Looking up the rest from reference TRBV9 and TRBJ2-7 gives the full variable domain: DSGVTQTPKHLITATGQRVTLRCSPRSGDLSVYWYQQSLDQGLQFLIQYYNGEERAKGNILERFSAQQFPDLHSELNLSSLELGDSALYFCASSPSGRLYEQYFGPGTRLTVT.

This clonotype was detected many times. The chain couples TRBV11-1 to TRBJ1-1, with D maybe TRBD1 (5 bases). Germline loops: CDR1 SGHAT, CDR2 FQDESV (reference sequence). This CDR3 has 12 residues. Trimming took off 4 bases at V and 8 bases at J, with 11 bases between the two ends. CDR3: CASSYGHPEAFF. The DNA for the CDR3 is TGTGCCAGCAGCTACGGACACCCGGAAGCTTTCTTT.

This clonotype showed up many times. The chain is built from TRBV30 and TRBJ2-7; TRBD1 aligns across 10 bases. CDR3 length: 14 residues. The germline gives CDR1 GTSNPN, CDR2 SVGIG (reference sequence). After removal of 0 bases from V and 6 bases from J, the junction contained 5 bases not matched to a gene. The DNA of the CDR3 is TGTGCCTGGAGTGTAAGGGACAGGGGCCGCGAGCAGTACTTC. This gives the protein CAWSVRDRGREQYF.

V is TRBV5-1 and J is TRBJ2-7, with 7 bases lining up with TRBD1. Germline V CDR1 and CDR2: SGHRS, YFSETQ. The CDR3 contains 15 residues. V shed 4 bases and J 1 base; nucleotides not matched to a gene: 8. The CDR3 loop is CASSPFGQVSYEQYF. In DNA form, the CDR3 reads TGCGCCAGCAGCCCCTTCGGACAGGTTTCCTACGAGCAGTACTTC.

This clonotype came up many times. This chain links TRBV6-1 with TRBJ1-1; no definite D call. The CDR3 has 14 amino acids. The V gene's germline CDR1 is MNHNS and CDR2 SASEGT. V lost 5 bases to trimming and J lost 0 bases, with 10 bases between them. The CDR3 region has the DNA TGTGCCAGCAGTCGCAGACTTTTGAACACTGAAGCTTTCTTT. Its protein is CASSRRLLNTEAFF.